This is a list of T cell receptor beta chains from one sample in a study of blood T cell repertoires in COVID-19. Method: immunoSEQ multiplex PCR; TCRdb's copy keeps in-frame clones and lacks some. The sample records 150,000 to 200,000 clones, under 90% being singletons. Sequencing used peripheral blood. The receptors stem from a woman in her seventies with COVID-19, enrolled during active disease. Each CDR3 is given with its conserved first and last residue. The D gene is left open where the match is weak. Clone size appears in some rows only: once, few, many, or a class for an expanded clone.

j_call	v_call	clone_size	d_call	cdr3_nt	cdr3_aa
TRBJ2-1	TRBV12-3/TRBV12-4	.	TRBD2	TGTGCCAGCAGGGGAGGGGACAATGAGCAGTTCTTC	CASRGGDNEQFF
TRBJ2-1	TRBV28	.	.	TGTGCCAGCAGTTTCAGGGTAGGTGAGCAGTTCTTC	CASSFRVGEQFF
TRBJ2-3	TRBV21-1	once	.	TGTGCCAGCAGCAAAGGGGCGGGTCGGGGGAGTACAGATACGCAGTATTTT	CASSKGAGRGSTDTQYF
TRBJ1-2	TRBV19	once	.	TGTGCCAGTAGGGACTCCCTCTATGGCTACACCTTC	CASRDSLYGYTF
TRBJ1-2	TRBV10-3	.	TRBD1	TGTGCCATCAGTTTAGGACAGGGAGGCCTCTATGGCTACACCTTC	CAISLGQGGLYGYTF
TRBJ2-1	TRBV15	.	TRBD2	TGTGCCACCAGCAGAGGCGGGGGGGTATTCTACAATGAGCAGTTCTTC	CATSRGGGVFYNEQFF
TRBJ1-4	TRBV6-6	few	.	TGTGCCAGCAGCCTCGGGCCCGGGAACGAAAAACTGTTTTTT	CASSLGPGNEKLFF
TRBJ1-6	TRBV15	.	TRBD1	TGTGCCACCAGCAGGGGACAGGGAAATTCACCCCTCCACTTT	CATSRGQGNSPLHF
TRBJ2-5	TRBV5-4	.	.	TGTGCCAGCAGCCCCACAGGGTCCCCCCAAGAGACCCAGTACTTC	CASSPTGSPQETQYF
TRBJ1-5	TRBV5-8	.	.	TGTGCCAGCAGCTTGGCAACAGGGTCGCTATACAGCAATCAGCCCCAGCATTTT	CASSLATGSLYSNQPQHF
TRBJ2-1	TRBV27	.	TRBD2	TGTGCCAGCAGCTCTAGCGGGGGCACACACAATGAGCAGTTCTTC	CASSSSGGTHNEQFF
TRBJ2-1	TRBV6-4	.	TRBD2	TGTGCCAGCAGGAACCGGGGGGAGCAGCGATCCTACAATGAGCAGTTCTTC	CASRNRGEQRSYNEQFF
TRBJ2-2	TRBV2	.	.	TGTGCCAGCAGCCCATATCTAGTTCGAATGGAGCTGTTTTTT	CASSPYLVRMELFF
TRBJ1-2	TRBV6-1	.	TRBD1	TGTGCCAGCAGTGGTTCGGGACAGCTCCCGACGGGCTACACCTTC	CASSGSGQLPTGYTF
TRBJ2-5	TRBV7-2	.	TRBD2	TGTGCCAGCAGCCTATCGACTAGCGCATCTGGGACCCAGTACTTC	CASSLSTSASGTQYF
TRBJ1-3	TRBV5-1	.	.	TGCGCCAGCAGCTTGGGGGCAGGTGGAAACACCATATATTTT	CASSLGAGGNTIYF
TRBJ1-1	TRBV25-1	.	.	TGTGCCAGCAGCAGCCGGGAGGGGGGGAACACTGAAGCTTTCTTT	CASSSREGGNTEAFF
TRBJ1-5	TRBV10-3	.	.	TGTGCCATCAGTGAGTCCGATCAGCCCCAGCATTTT	CAISESDQPQHF
TRBJ2-2	TRBV11-3	.	.	TGTGCCAGCGCCAAATCGGAACAGGCGATCACCGGGGAGCTGTTTTTT	CASAKSEQAITGELFF
TRBJ2-1	TRBV7-9	many	TRBD2	TGTGCCAGCAGCTTAGCGGGGACTAGTAAAAGGGAGCAGTTCTTC	CASSLAGTSKREQFF
TRBJ1-5	TRBV19	.	TRBD1	TGTGCCAGTAGTATTCGGACAGGGGAGGATCAGCCCCAGCATTTT	CASSIRTGEDQPQHF
TRBJ1-2	TRBV9	.	.	TGTGCCAGCAGCGTATTTAGCATGGGGGGGAGTGGAGCTAACTATGGCTACACCTTC	CASSVFSMGGSGANYGYTF
TRBJ1-2	TRBV28	.	TRBD1	TGTGCCAGCAGTCGACGGGACAGCTATGGCTACACCTTC	CASSRRDSYGYTF
TRBJ2-7	TRBV4-1	.	TRBD2	TGCGCCAGCAGCTACGAGGAATGGAGCGGGGACGAGCAGTACTTC	CASSYEEWSGDEQYF
TRBJ2-1	TRBV4-2	.	.	TGTGCCAGCAGCCCTAGGGGGGGAATCAATGAGCAGTTCTTC	CASSPRGGINEQFF
TRBJ1-4	TRBV19	.	.	TGTGCCAGTAGTCGTTCCTACGAGGGTGAAAAACTGTTTTTT	CASSRSYEGEKLFF
TRBJ2-1	TRBV2	.	TRBD1	TGTGCCAGCAGTGTAGGGGGCGAGGGTGAGCAGTTCTTC	CASSVGGEGEQFF
TRBJ1-1	TRBV28	.	.	TGTGCCAGCAGTTTATGGGGCGGGGGCGCGGACACTGAAGCTTTCTTT	CASSLWGGGADTEAFF
TRBJ2-1	TRBV27	.	.	TGTGCCAGCAGTTACTATGACAGACCAGAGCAGTTCTTC	CASSYYDRPEQFF
TRBJ1-6	TRBV27	.	.	.	CANYSCSPLHF
TRBJ2-5	TRBV7-9	.	TRBD1	TGTGCCAGCAGCATAGCCTTGGACAGGGGGAGGGAGACCCAGTACTTC	CASSIALDRGRETQYF
TRBJ2-3	TRBV6-5	.	.	TGTGCCAGCAGTCGAGGGACTGGCACAGATACGCAGTATTTT	CASSRGTGTDTQYF
TRBJ1-1	TRBV6-2/TRBV6-3	few	TRBD1	TGTGCCAGCAGTAAAAACAGGGGAACTGAAGCTTTCTTT	CASSKNRGTEAFF
TRBJ2-5	TRBV29-1	.	.	TGCAGCGTTGAAAAGGGGGAAGAGACCCAGTACTTC	CSVEKGEETQYF
TRBJ1-5	TRBV7-9	.	.	TGTGCCAGCAGCTTAGGGGGCGGCGGCAATCAGCCCCAGCATTTT	CASSLGGGGNQPQHF
TRBJ1-2	TRBV28	.	.	TGTGCCAGCAGTCAACCATCCAGGGGCGTCTATGGCTACACCTTC	CASSQPSRGVYGYTF
TRBJ1-1	TRBV28	.	.	TGTGCCAGCAGGTCTGAAGGGGCAGGGAAGTATGGAGCTTTCTTT	CASRSEGAGKYGAFF
TRBJ1-2	TRBV11-1	.	.	TGTGCCAGCAGCTTACCCGCCAGTCATGGCTACACCTTC	CASSLPASHGYTF
TRBJ1-6	TRBV7-2	few	.	TGTGCCAGCAGGCTCGGGGGGGTCTATAATTCACCCCTCCACTTT	CASRLGGVYNSPLHF
TRBJ1-2	TRBV11-1	.	.	TGTGCCAGCAGCTTAGTTTCGGGTCAAATCTATGGCTACACCTTC	CASSLVSGQIYGYTF
TRBJ1-4	TRBV27	.	TRBD1	TGTGCCAGCAGTTTACTCGGACAGGGACACGAAAAACTGTTTTTT	CASSLLGQGHEKLFF
TRBJ1-1	TRBV9	.	.	TGTGCCAGCAGCGTAGTCCCGGGGGAGCACACTGAAGCTTTCTTT	CASSVVPGEHTEAFF
TRBJ2-5	TRBV5-1	.	TRBD1	TGCGCCAGCAGCCAGGGCAGGGGGCAAGAGACCCAGTACTTC	CASSQGRGQETQYF
TRBJ1-5	TRBV3-1/TRBV3-2	.	TRBD1	TGTGCCAGCAGCGACAGGGCCGGGTTCGGGAATCAGCCCCAGCATTTT	CASSDRAGFGNQPQHF
TRBJ1-4	TRBV23-1	.	.	TGCGCCAGCAGTATAACAGGGCAGGATGCTTTCCACAATGAAAAACTGTTTTTT	CASSITGQDAFHNEKLFF
TRBJ1-2	TRBV5-1	.	.	TGCGCCAGCAGCTTGAGCGGTTCCTCTAACTATGGCTACACCTTC	CASSLSGSSNYGYTF
TRBJ2-5	TRBV6-2/TRBV6-3	.	TRBD2	TGTGCCAGCAGTTACTCAACTAGCGGGAGGGCCCGGGAGACCCAGTACTTC	CASSYSTSGRARETQYF
TRBJ1-2	TRBV28	.	.	TGTGCCAGTAGAGTCCCTATCGGCTATGGCTACACCTTC	CASRVPIGYGYTF
TRBJ2-1	TRBV4-1	.	.	TGCGCCAGCAGCCCGCTAGCTTCCCTTTACAATGAGCAGTTCTTC	CASSPLASLYNEQFF
TRBJ2-1	TRBV27	.	.	TGTGCCAGCAGTTTCGACGGAGAGAGCTCCTACAATGAGCAGTTCTTC	CASSFDGESSYNEQFF
TRBJ1-5	TRBV2	once	.	TGTGCCAGCAGTGAAGACGGACCCCTTCTTAGGGGTGGCAATCAGCCCCAGCATTTT	CASSEDGPLLRGGNQPQHF